This is a list of T cell receptor beta chains from one sample in a study of T cell repertoires in cytomegalovirus infection. What these receptors recognize is not known. TCRdb independently ran MiXCR on the reads; one entry per CDR3 protein. The profile shows about 310,000 distinct CDR3 sequences, roughly 25% of them singletons. The source was cultured PBMCs, collected from culture after CMV antigen stimulation. The receptors stem from a human donor in good health (CMV status not recorded). Some clones in this sample may be carry-over from other donors' samples. Each CDR3 is given with its conserved first and last residue. Each record gives: D gene, clone size, V gene, J gene, CDR3 protein, CDR3 DNA. D genes are given only for firm matches. Clone size, where shown, is once, few, many, or a class for clones that have expanded.

>.|many|TRBV7-2|TRBJ2-6
CASSPPGGGGANVLTF
TGTGCCAGCAGCCCTCCCGGCGGCGGGGGGGCCAACGTCCTGACTTTC
>.|.|TRBV23-1|TRBJ2-3
CASSPPGLGFTDTQYF
TGCGCCAGCAGTCCTCCGGGACTTGGTTTCACAGATACGCAGTATTTT
>TRBD2|.|TRBV6-2/TRBV6-3|TRBJ2-3
CASRLAGSGDTQYF
TGTGCCAGTCGTCTAGCGGGCTCGGGGGATACGCAGTATTTT
>TRBD1|.|TRBV5-4|TRBJ2-5
CASSHTGTEETQYF
TGTGCCAGCAGCCATACCGGGACAGAAGAGACCCAGTACTTC
>TRBD2|.|TRBV4-1|TRBJ2-2
CACSQAFAGVNTGELFF
TGCGCCTGCAGCCAAGCATTTGCGGGAGTGAACACCGGGGAGCTGTTTTTT
>.|few|TRBV19|TRBJ2-3
CACCATDTQYF
TGTGCCTGCTGCGCCACAGATACGCAGTATTTT
>.|.|TRBV6-1|TRBJ2-1
CASSVPRSSYNEQFF
TGTGCCAGCAGCGTCCCACGAAGCTCCTACAATGAGCAGTTCTTC
>.|few|TRBV19|TRBJ2-3
CASSITGGRTDTQYF
TGTGCCAGTAGTATAACCGGGGGCAGAACAGATACGCAGTATTTT
>.|few|TRBV27|TRBJ2-2
CASTEAGSGELFF
TGTGCCAGCACCGAGGCAGGCTCCGGGGAGCTGTTTTTT
>.|few|TRBV19|TRBJ1-1
CASSIARGDTEAFF
TGTGCCAGTAGTATTGCCCGGGGTGACACTGAAGCTTTCTTT
>TRBD2|few|TRBV20-1|TRBJ2-1
CSARGLAYSYNEQFF
TGCAGTGCTAGAGGACTAGCGTACTCCTACAATGAGCAGTTCTTC
>TRBD2|.|TRBV7-9|TRBJ2-1
CASSLPRLAGDEQFF
TGTGCCAGCAGCTTACCCCGACTAGCGGGGGATGAGCAGTTCTTC
>.|few|TRBV7-3|TRBJ2-7
CASSPRQSYEQYF
TGTGCCAGCAGCCCCCGACAGTCCTACGAGCAGTACTTC
>TRBD1|.|TRBV20-1|TRBJ1-1
CSASGQGVWTEAFF
TGCAGTGCTAGCGGACAGGGGGTCTGGACTGAAGCTTTCTTT
>.|.|TRBV4-1|TRBJ2-5
CASSQDKDSVGETQYF
TGCGCCAGCAGCCAAGATAAGGACTCCGTAGGGGAGACCCAGTACTTC